The present T cell receptor beta chain was sequenced within a study of technical replicates of blood from several donors. The method was immunoSEQ multiplex PCR; TCRdb's version includes in-frame clones alone and lacks a portion of them. The data show approximately 70,000 clones, roughly 93% seen once. Germline CDR1 LNHDA, CDR2 SQIVND (reference sequence). The CDR3 is 12 residues long. Trimming left V 7 bases short and J 3 bases short, with 10 bases between. The chain is built from TRBV19 and TRBJ2-7; D ambiguous. The receptor comes from a human donor in good health. Sequencing was carried out using T cells isolated from PBMCs. In DNA, the CDR3 is TGTGCCAGTACCGACGGAGACTACGAGCAGTACTTC. This encodes CASTDGDYEQYF.